A selection of T cell receptor beta chains follows, all from one sample in a study of cytomegalovirus exposure and HLA in healthy donors. Generated by immunoSEQ multiplex PCR, the TCRdb table keeps only in-frame clones and is missing some. This table holds approximately 170,000 clones, more than 65% found once. Material for sequencing was PBMCs. The receptors here all came from a young man in good health and CMV-seropositive. Both conserved end residues are part of each CDR3. A D gene is named only where the DNA matches it firmly. The size of a clone is reported for some rows only, either as once, few or many, or as a class for expanded clones.

v_call: TRBV19
clone_size: -
d_call: -
j_call: TRBJ1-1
cdr3_nt: TGTGCCAGTAGTATAGCCAACAGAGTGAACACTGAAGCTTTCTTT
cdr3_aa: CASSIANRVNTEAFF

v_call: TRBV5-7
clone_size: -
d_call: -
j_call: TRBJ1-1
cdr3_nt: TGTGCCAGCAGCTTGGGCAGGGTCACTGAAGCTTTCTTT
cdr3_aa: CASSLGRVTEAFF

v_call: TRBV5-1
clone_size: -
d_call: -
j_call: TRBJ1-6
cdr3_nt: TGCGCCAGCAGCTTGGCCCCGGGTCAAGGCTCACCCCTCCACTTT
cdr3_aa: CASSLAPGQGSPLHF

v_call: TRBV9
clone_size: few
d_call: TRBD1
j_call: TRBJ1-1
cdr3_nt: TGTGCCAGCAGCGTAATCCCAGGGGGTAAGTTTCAGGTGACTGAAGCTTTCTTT
cdr3_aa: CASSVIPGGKFQVTEAFF

v_call: TRBV7-7
clone_size: -
d_call: -
j_call: TRBJ2-1
cdr3_nt: TGTGCTAGCAGCCATGGACAGTACAATGAGCAGTTCTTC
cdr3_aa: CASSHGQYNEQFF

v_call: TRBV7-2
clone_size: few
d_call: -
j_call: TRBJ2-5
cdr3_nt: TGTGCCAGCAGCCCCTACGGGGGGCAGGAGACCCAGTACTTC
cdr3_aa: CASSPYGGQETQYF

v_call: TRBV7-2
clone_size: -
d_call: -
j_call: TRBJ1-1
cdr3_nt: TGTGCCAGCAGCTTAGCTCCGAGCACTGAAGCTTTCTTT
cdr3_aa: CASSLAPSTEAFF

v_call: TRBV27
clone_size: -
d_call: TRBD1
j_call: TRBJ1-5
cdr3_nt: TGTGCCAGCAGTTTAGACAGGGGTAATCAGCCCCAGCATTTT
cdr3_aa: CASSLDRGNQPQHF

v_call: TRBV19
clone_size: -
d_call: -
j_call: TRBJ2-5
cdr3_nt: TGTGCCAGTAGTAAGCTGGGCAGCCTGCAAGAGACCCAGTACTTC
cdr3_aa: CASSKLGSLQETQYF

v_call: TRBV5-1
clone_size: few
d_call: TRBD1
j_call: TRBJ2-3
cdr3_nt: TGCGCCAGCAGCTTCATTACGGGACAGGACACAGATACGCAGTATTTT
cdr3_aa: CASSFITGQDTDTQYF

v_call: TRBV28
clone_size: once
d_call: TRBD1
j_call: TRBJ2-2
cdr3_nt: TGTGCCAGCGAGACAGGGGTGAACACCGGGGAGCTGTTTTTT
cdr3_aa: CASETGVNTGELFF

v_call: TRBV6-5
clone_size: -
d_call: TRBD1
j_call: TRBJ1-1
cdr3_nt: TGTGCCAGCAGTTGGGACAGGGAAACCGGGAGGACTGAAGCTTTCTTT
cdr3_aa: CASSWDRETGRTEAFF

v_call: TRBV5-4
clone_size: -
d_call: -
j_call: TRBJ2-1
cdr3_nt: TGTGCCAGCACTTATCCCGGTTCTAGGAGGCAGTTCTTC
cdr3_aa: CASTYPGSRRQFF

v_call: TRBV19
clone_size: -
d_call: -
j_call: TRBJ1-1
cdr3_nt: TGTGCCAGTAGTATAGAAGGGGATCTCGCTGAAGCTTTCTTT
cdr3_aa: CASSIEGDLAEAFF

v_call: TRBV28
clone_size: -
d_call: -
j_call: TRBJ1-1
cdr3_nt: TGTGCCGGTAACGAGTTGCGAGGTACTGAAGCTTTCTTT
cdr3_aa: CAGNELRGTEAFF

v_call: TRBV2
clone_size: -
d_call: TRBD1
j_call: TRBJ1-5
cdr3_nt: TGTGCCAGCCGTGGACAGGGGGAAAGTCAGCCCCAGCATTTT
cdr3_aa: CASRGQGESQPQHF

v_call: TRBV19
clone_size: -
d_call: TRBD1
j_call: TRBJ1-2
cdr3_nt: TGTGCCAGTAGTCAAGACAGGGGGATCAACTATGGCTACACCTTC
cdr3_aa: CASSQDRGINYGYTF

v_call: TRBV7-6
clone_size: -
d_call: -
j_call: TRBJ2-3
cdr3_nt: TGTGCCAGCAGCTTAGGCCAGGGAGGTTCCACAGATACGCAGTATTTT
cdr3_aa: CASSLGQGGSTDTQYF

v_call: TRBV11-2
clone_size: -
d_call: -
j_call: TRBJ2-5
cdr3_nt: TGTGCCAGCAGCCTCAACTTCCAAGAGACCCAGTACTTC
cdr3_aa: CASSLNFQETQYF

v_call: TRBV7-9
clone_size: -
d_call: TRBD1
j_call: TRBJ2-3
cdr3_nt: TGTGCCAGCAGCTCCCAAGGCAGGGGGCTGGTAGATACGCAGTATTTT
cdr3_aa: CASSSQGRGLVDTQYF

v_call: TRBV7-2
clone_size: -
d_call: TRBD1
j_call: TRBJ1-2
cdr3_nt: TGTGCCAGCAGCGCTGACAGGGGCGGGTATGGCTACACCTTC
cdr3_aa: CASSADRGGYGYTF

v_call: TRBV5-6
clone_size: -
d_call: TRBD1
j_call: TRBJ1-1
cdr3_nt: TGTGCCAGCAGCTTGTTAATGAGGGGGCAGCGAGCGAACACTGAAGCTTTCTTT
cdr3_aa: CASSLLMRGQRANTEAFF

v_call: TRBV4-2
clone_size: -
d_call: TRBD1
j_call: TRBJ1-2
cdr3_nt: TGTGCCAGCAGCAGTACCCGGGACAGGACTTATGGCTACACCTTC
cdr3_aa: CASSSTRDRTYGYTF

v_call: TRBV28
clone_size: many
d_call: -
j_call: TRBJ1-1
cdr3_nt: TGTGCCAGCGGCCTGAACACTGAAGCTTTCTTT
cdr3_aa: CASGLNTEAFF

v_call: TRBV28
clone_size: -
d_call: -
j_call: TRBJ1-2
cdr3_nt: TGTGCCAGCAGTTTGCCCGGCAGGGGAGTGTATGGCTACACCTTC
cdr3_aa: CASSLPGRGVYGYTF

v_call: TRBV5-6
clone_size: -
d_call: TRBD1
j_call: TRBJ1-5
cdr3_nt: TGTGCCAGCAGCTCCGGACAGGGGAATCAGCCCCAGCATTTT
cdr3_aa: CASSSGQGNQPQHF

v_call: TRBV4-1
clone_size: few
d_call: -
j_call: TRBJ2-5
cdr3_nt: TGCGCCAGCAGTCGCGCCCAGGGACAAGAGACCCAGTACTTC
cdr3_aa: CASSRAQGQETQYF

v_call: TRBV2
clone_size: -
d_call: -
j_call: TRBJ1-1
cdr3_nt: TGTGCCAGCATATTCGGGGAAAGTGAAGCTTTCTTT
cdr3_aa: CASIFGESEAFF

v_call: TRBV5-1
clone_size: -
d_call: -
j_call: TRBJ1-1
cdr3_nt: TGCGCCAGCAGCTCGCGGGAGAACACTGAAGCTTTCTTT
cdr3_aa: CASSSRENTEAFF

v_call: TRBV9
clone_size: -
d_call: -
j_call: TRBJ2-3
cdr3_nt: TGTGCCAGCAGCCACACGTCCGATACGCAGTATTTT
cdr3_aa: CASSHTSDTQYF

v_call: TRBV14
clone_size: few
d_call: -
j_call: TRBJ2-3
cdr3_nt: TGTGCCAGCAGCCTCCTCACAGGGACAGATACGCAGTATTTT
cdr3_aa: CASSLLTGTDTQYF

v_call: TRBV5-1
clone_size: -
d_call: TRBD1
j_call: TRBJ1-1
cdr3_nt: TGCGCCAGCAGCTCTTTGACAGGGGCTTATACTGAAGCTTTCTTT
cdr3_aa: CASSSLTGAYTEAFF

v_call: TRBV28
clone_size: -
d_call: -
j_call: TRBJ1-1
cdr3_nt: TGTGCCAGCCCACCAAATACAGCCAACACTGAAGCTTTCTTT
cdr3_aa: CASPPNTANTEAFF

v_call: TRBV5-4
clone_size: few
d_call: TRBD2
j_call: TRBJ2-3
cdr3_nt: TGTGCCAGCAGCTTAAGGACTAGCGGGGGGGCGGGGACGCAGTATTTT
cdr3_aa: CASSLRTSGGAGTQYF

v_call: TRBV6-1
clone_size: -
d_call: TRBD1
j_call: TRBJ1-2
cdr3_nt: TGTGCCAGCAGTGTCGCCCGGGACAGGGGTGACGGCTACACCTTC
cdr3_aa: CASSVARDRGDGYTF

v_call: TRBV7-9
clone_size: few
d_call: -
j_call: TRBJ1-4
cdr3_nt: TGTGCCAGCAGCAAATCATCGGATGAAAAACTGTTTTTT
cdr3_aa: CASSKSSDEKLFF

v_call: TRBV27
clone_size: -
d_call: TRBD1
j_call: TRBJ2-2
cdr3_nt: TGTGCCAGCAGTAGACAGGGGAGCACCGGGGAGCTGTTTTTT
cdr3_aa: CASSRQGSTGELFF

v_call: TRBV11-2
clone_size: -
d_call: TRBD2
j_call: TRBJ2-5
cdr3_nt: TGTGCCAGCAGCCCGACTAGCGGGAGGGCCGGGGGGGAGACCCAGTACTTC
cdr3_aa: CASSPTSGRAGGETQYF

v_call: TRBV5-6
clone_size: once
d_call: TRBD1
j_call: TRBJ1-2
cdr3_nt: TGTGCCAGCAGCAAGGACAGGGGGTTCTCTAACTATGGCTACACCTTC
cdr3_aa: CASSKDRGFSNYGYTF

v_call: TRBV19
clone_size: -
d_call: -
j_call: TRBJ1-5
cdr3_nt: TGTGCCAGTAGTAGTACAGCTGCATCTCAGCCCCAGCATTTT
cdr3_aa: CASSSTAASQPQHF

v_call: TRBV30
clone_size: -
d_call: -
j_call: TRBJ1-1
cdr3_nt: TGTGCCTGGAGTCAAGGACTGGGGGGGAACACTGAAGCTTTCTTT
cdr3_aa: CAWSQGLGGNTEAFF

v_call: TRBV2
clone_size: -
d_call: -
j_call: TRBJ1-2
cdr3_nt: TGTGCCAGCAGTGGCCAGGGTGGGAACTATGGCTACACCTTC
cdr3_aa: CASSGQGGNYGYTF

v_call: TRBV11-3
clone_size: -
d_call: -
j_call: TRBJ1-1
cdr3_nt: TGTGCCAGCAGCTTAGTGGGGGGCACTGAAGCTTTCTTT
cdr3_aa: CASSLVGGTEAFF

v_call: TRBV5-5
clone_size: -
d_call: TRBD1
j_call: TRBJ1-1
cdr3_nt: TGTGCCAGCAGCGCGGGACAGGTACCCACTGAAGCTTTCTTT
cdr3_aa: CASSAGQVPTEAFF

v_call: TRBV16
clone_size: -
d_call: -
j_call: TRBJ1-5
cdr3_nt: TGTGCCAGCAGCCAATCGGAGAGTCAGCCCCAGCATTTT
cdr3_aa: CASSQSESQPQHF

v_call: TRBV9
clone_size: -
d_call: -
j_call: TRBJ1-1
cdr3_nt: TGTGCCAGCAGCTCGCGGGGGGGCAGCGCTTCTGAAGCTTTCTTT
cdr3_aa: CASSSRGGSASEAFF

v_call: TRBV6-6
clone_size: -
d_call: -
j_call: TRBJ1-5
cdr3_nt: TGTGCCAGCAGTCGACCTTCAGGAAGCAATCAGCCCCAGCATTTT
cdr3_aa: CASSRPSGSNQPQHF

v_call: TRBV7-3
clone_size: once
d_call: -
j_call: TRBJ2-3
cdr3_nt: TGTGCCAGCAGCTCGCAGGTAGATACGCAGTATTTT
cdr3_aa: CASSSQVDTQYF

v_call: TRBV5-1
clone_size: -
d_call: -
j_call: TRBJ1-1
cdr3_nt: TGCGCCAGCAGCTCTCAGGGGAACACTGAAGCTTTCTTT
cdr3_aa: CASSSQGNTEAFF